Below are 27 T cell receptor beta chains sequenced from a single sample in a study of T cell responses to AZD1222 COVID-19 vaccine. Sequenced by immunoSEQ multiplex PCR; TCRdb stores in-frame clones only, minus some. The sample includes around 160,000 clones, roughly 90% of them seen just once. Sequenced here: peripheral blood, sampled on day 0 of AZD1222 vaccination. These receptors came from an adult in good health.

This clone was seen a few times. The chain links TRBV7-2 to TRBJ1-1; 9 bases are a match to TRBD1. The V gene end was trimmed by 5 bases and the J gene end by 0 bases; junction bases not matched to a gene: 4. In germline, CDR1 is SGHTA, CDR2 FQGNSA. This CDR3 spans 15 amino acids. The CDR3 is CASSPGQGMNTEAFF. In DNA, the CDR3 is TGTGCCAGCAGCCCGGGACAGGGCATGAACACTGAAGCTTTCTTT.

The rearrangement uses TRBV18 and TRBJ1-1; D not certain. Trimming removed 6 bases at V and 2 bases at J, with 10 bases between. This CDR3 is built from 13 residues. Germline V lookup: CDR1 KGHSH, CDR2 LQKENI. The CDR3: CASSGKSNTEAFF. The CDR3 nucleotides read TGTGCCAGCTCGGGTAAGAGTAACACTGAAGCTTTCTTT.

The J gene is TRBJ2-7, the V gene TRBV12-3 or TRBV12-4; TRBD2 might be the D (5 bases). This CDR3 contains 13 residues. Trimming left V 7 bases short and J 7 bases short, with 17 bases between. The CDR3 protein is CASTIRRGGEQYF. DNA for the CDR3: TGTGCCAGCACCATAAGGCGAGGAGGAGAGCAGTACTTC.

This sequence joins TRBV27 and TRBJ1-6, with D unresolved. The CDR3 runs to 12 residues. CDR1 is MNHEY and CDR2 is SMNVEV in the germline V gene (reference sequence). V lost 4 bases, J lost 13 bases, and 11 bases lay in between. CDR3 nucleotide sequence: TGTGCCAGCAGTTCCCCGAATCTGCCCCTCCACTTT. This encodes CASSSPNLPLHF.

The J gene is TRBJ1-4, the V gene TRBV25-1; possible D gene TRBD1, 5 bases. The CDR3 totals 15 residues. V lost 1 base and J lost 5, with 11 bases in between. The germline gives CDR1 MGHDK, CDR2 SYGVNS. The CDR3 region is CASSELGKGNEKLFF. Written as DNA, the CDR3 is TGTGCCAGCAGTGAATTAGGGAAGGGGAATGAAAAACTGTTTTTT.

V gene TRBV27 combines with J gene TRBJ1-6; possible D gene TRBD1, 5 bases. The CDR3 is 13 amino acids. Between the trimmed V and J ends, which lost 6 bases and 9 bases, there was a span of 12 bases. Germline assignment: CDR1 MNHEY and CDR2 SMNVEV (reference sequence). CDR3 nucleotides: TGTGCCAGCAGCGTACGGGACGGTTCACCCCTCCACTTT. This codes for CASSVRDGSPLHF.

The rearrangement links TRBV6-5 to TRBJ1-5; D not resolved. Trimming removed 7 bases from V and 3 bases from J, with 13 bases in between. This CDR3 spans 14 amino acids. Looked up from germline, CDR1 is MNHEY and CDR2 is SVGAGI. The CDR3 sequence: CASIGRLDNQPQHF. CDR3 in DNA: TGTGCCAGCATCGGACGCCTAGACAATCAGCCCCAGCATTTT.

This clone has a single count. This chain uses TRBV10-3 with TRBJ1-1; D gene uncertain. From germline, CDR1 is ENHRY and CDR2 SYGVKD. Trimming took off 3 bases at V and 8 bases at J, with 10 bases between the two ends. The CDR3 has 12 residues. DNA for the CDR3: TGTGCCATCAGTGAAGGGTTATACGAAGCTTTCTTT. This encodes CAISEGLYEAFF.

The chain has TRBV19 and TRBJ1-6; D is perhaps TRBD1 (5 bases). Germline loops: CDR1 LNHDA, CDR2 SQIVND (reference sequence). V was shortened by 5 bases and J by 9 bases, with 20 bases between the two germline ends. This CDR3 has 16 residues. The CDR3 DNA is TGTGCCAGTAGTCGCCCTCCCTCTGGGGGGATTTCACCCCTCCACTTT. Its translation: CASSRPPSGGISPLHF.

CDR3 DNA: TGTGCCAGCAGAGCGCCCCGGACTAGCGGGAGCACCGGGGAGCTGTTTTTT. Translated: CASRAPRTSGSTGELFF. The chain is built from TRBV27 and TRBJ2-2; 13 bases align to TRBD2. V trimming: 6 bases; J trimming: 4 bases; junction bases outside the gene matches: 8. There are 17 residues in the CDR3. From germline, CDR1 is MNHEY and CDR2 SMNVEV (reference sequence).

CDR3: CASSQDFAGGTGFSEAFF. Written as DNA, the CDR3 is TGTGCCAGCAGCCAAGATTTCGCCGGGGGGACAGGGTTTTCTGAAGCTTTCTTT. The genes are TRBV14 and TRBJ1-1, with 9 bases lining up with TRBD1. Germline V CDR1 and CDR2: SGHDN, FVKESK. The V gene end was trimmed by 0 bases and the J gene end by 6 bases; junction bases not matched to a gene: 14. The CDR3 covers 18 residues.

The chain employs TRBV15 and TRBJ1-5, with TRBD1 as a possible D gene (5 bases). The CDR3 sequence is 16 residues long. The V gene lost 0 bases and the J gene lost 5 bases, with 14 bases spanning the gap. Looked up from germline, CDR1 is LNHNV and CDR2 is YYDKDF (reference sequence). CDR3 in DNA: TGTGCCACCAGCAGAGATTGGGCAGGGAGGGATCAGCCCCAGCATTTT. Amino acids: CATSRDWAGRDQPQHF.

This clone was picked up one time. This rearrangement joins TRBV30 to TRBJ1-4, with 7 bases identical to TRBD1. V was pared by 1 base and J by 10 bases, with 12 bases of the junction left unmatched. CDR1 and CDR2 from the germline V gene are GTSNPN and SVGIG (reference sequence). The CDR3 covers 15 residues. The CDR3 sequence is CAWSESDREIGKLFF. The CDR3 region has the DNA TGTGCCTGGAGTGAATCAGACAGGGAGATTGGAAAACTGTTTTTT.

The CDR3 loop is CASALTDTQYF. The CDR3 DNA sequence: TGTGCTAGTGCTTTAACAGATACGCAGTATTTT. This rearrangement joins TRBV12-5 to TRBJ2-3; D unresolved. The CDR3 is 11 amino acids. Trimming removed 7 bases from V and 3 bases from J, with 5 bases in between. Germline loops: CDR1 LGHNT, CDR2 FRNRAP.

A note on this clone: Other DNA sequences in this specimen translate into the identical CDR3. The chain is built from TRBV7-3 and TRBJ1-1; D gene unclear. From germline, CDR1 is SGHTA and CDR2 FQGTGA. The CDR3 extends over 13 amino acids. V was shortened by 4 bases and J by 1 base, with 7 bases between the two germline ends. CDR3 sequence (DNA): TGTGCCAGCAGCTACGACCGGAACACTGAAGCTTTCTTT. Translation: CASSYDRNTEAFF.

The chain combines TRBV24-1 with TRBJ1-1; tentatively, D is TRBD1 (5 bases). Trimming stripped 7 bases from V and 4 bases from J, with 12 bases between. The CDR3 is 13 amino acids. Germline V gene lookup returns CDR1 KGHDR and CDR2 SFDVKD. CDR3 protein: CATRGDGGTEAFF. The CDR3 DNA reads as TGTGCCACCAGGGGGGATGGGGGCACTGAAGCTTTCTTT.

J is TRBJ2-6 and V is TRBV18; 7 positions match TRBD1. From germline, CDR1 is KGHSH and CDR2 LQKENI. The CDR3 totals 16 residues. J lost 1 base, V lost 3 bases, and 3 bases had no gene match. CDR3 in amino acids: CASSPLDRSGANVLTF. Written as DNA, the CDR3 is TGTGCCAGCTCACCCCTGGACAGGTCTGGGGCCAACGTCCTGACTTTC.

The chain carries TRBV7-3 and TRBJ1-6; D unresolved. CDR3 size: 15 residues. Trimming cost V 2 bases and J 10 bases, with 15 bases left between them. Germline V gene data show CDR1 as SGHTA and CDR2 as FQGTGA. CDR3 bases: TGTGCCAGCAGCTTATACTTCGGCTCGGGGTCACCCCTCCACTTT. Translation: CASSLYFGSGSPLHF.

The CDR3 DNA follows: TGTGCCAGCAGTGCGGGGACTAGCGTAGTAGATACGCAGTATTTT. It translates to CASSAGTSVVDTQYF. The J gene is TRBJ2-3, the V gene TRBV6-4, with 10 bases identical to TRBD2. CDR3 length: 15 amino acids. With 4 bases clipped from V and 5 bases from J, the junction kept 6 bases outside the gene matches. Germline loops: CDR1 MRHNA, CDR2 SNTAGT.

V and J are TRBV3-1 (or the pseudogene TRBV3-2) and TRBJ1-6; D is perhaps TRBD1 (5 bases). The length of the CDR3 is 16 residues. V shed 0 bases and J shed 7 bases, with 13 bases lying between them. CDR1 and CDR2 from the germline V gene are LGHDT and YNNKEL (reference sequence). Here the CDR3 reads CASSQDRQIRNSPLHF. Written as DNA, the CDR3 is TGTGCCAGCAGCCAAGATCGACAGATAAGGAATTCACCCCTCCACTTT.

The chain employs TRBV4-3 and TRBJ1-4; unclear D gene. The CDR3 is 15 residues long. The germline V gene has CDR1 LGHNA and CDR2 YSLEER. V dropped 0 bases and J dropped 7 bases, with 12 bases sitting between them. The CDR3: CASSQERGLLEKLFF. The CDR3 DNA reads as TGCGCCAGCAGCCAAGAACGAGGGTTACTTGAAAAACTGTTTTTT.

CDR3: CASSGTGPLRDYGYTF. CDR3 nucleotides: TGTGCCAGCAGTGGGACAGGGCCGCTTCGGGACTATGGCTACACCTTC. The chain has TRBV2 and TRBJ1-2, with 8 bases lining up with TRBD1. The CDR3 length is 16 residues. V lost 4 bases, J lost 3 bases, and 10 bases stayed unmatched. Germline CDR1 and CDR2: SNHLY and FYNNEI.

V is TRBV27 and J is TRBJ2-7; D remains unclear. CDR3 length: 14 residues. The V gene lost 3 bases and the J gene lost 0 bases, with 9 bases spanning the gap. CDR1 is MNHEY and CDR2 is SMNVEV in the germline V gene (reference sequence). The CDR3 DNA sequence: TGTGCCAGCAGTTTTGGGTCAGGCTCCTACGAGCAGTACTTC. The encoded protein is CASSFGSGSYEQYF.

The V gene is TRBV20-1, the J gene TRBJ1-4; D uncertain. The CDR3 has 11 amino acids. V was clipped by 7 bases and J by 4 bases, with 7 bases between them. The germline gives CDR1 DFQATT, CDR2 SNEGSKA (reference sequence). The CDR3 region has the DNA TGCAGTGTGATAGTTAATGAAAAACTGTTTTTT. It yields the protein CSVIVNEKLFF.

The CDR3 protein is CASSLRTGVGSSPLHF. The CDR3 DNA reads TGTGCCAGCAGCTTACGAACAGGGGTAGGAAGTTCACCCCTCCACTTT. The gene calls are TRBV7-2 and TRBJ1-6, with TRBD1 matching over 7 bases. This CDR3 has 16 amino acids. The V gene's germline CDR1 is SGHTA and CDR2 FQGNSA. Germline trimming cut 2 bases from V and 9 bases from J; bases unmatched to any gene: 10.

The V gene is TRBV2, the J gene TRBJ1-5; D remains ambiguous. The CDR3 sequence is 14 residues long. Germline V gives CDR1 SNHLY, CDR2 FYNNEI. Trimming cost V 7 bases and J 3 bases, with 13 bases left between them. The CDR3 here is CASIKDRANQPQHF. CDR3 nucleotide sequence: TGTGCCAGCATCAAGGACCGGGCCAATCAGCCCCAGCATTTT.

V gene TRBV28 combines with J gene TRBJ2-1; D unclear. Looked up from germline, CDR1 is MDHEN and CDR2 is SYDVKM. CDR3 length: 15 amino acids. The V gene lost 6 bases and the J gene lost 0 bases, with 12 bases spanning the gap. The CDR3 sequence is CASSNTVSSYNEQFF. Written as DNA, the CDR3 is TGTGCCAGCAGCAACACAGTGAGCTCCTACAATGAGCAGTTCTTC.